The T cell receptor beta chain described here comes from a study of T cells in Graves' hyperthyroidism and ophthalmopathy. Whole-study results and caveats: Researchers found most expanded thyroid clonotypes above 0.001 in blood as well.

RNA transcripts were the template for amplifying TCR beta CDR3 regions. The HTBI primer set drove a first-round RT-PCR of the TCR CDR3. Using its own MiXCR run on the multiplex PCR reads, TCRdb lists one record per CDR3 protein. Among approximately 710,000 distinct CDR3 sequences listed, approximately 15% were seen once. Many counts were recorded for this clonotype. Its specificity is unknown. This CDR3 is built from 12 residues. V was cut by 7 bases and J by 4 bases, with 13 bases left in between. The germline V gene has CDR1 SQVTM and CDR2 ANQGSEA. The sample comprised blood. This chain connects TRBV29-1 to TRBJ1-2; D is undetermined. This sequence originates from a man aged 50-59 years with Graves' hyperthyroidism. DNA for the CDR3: TGCAGCGCCAAAACAGAGGGCTATGGCTACACCTTC. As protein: CSAKTEGYGYTF. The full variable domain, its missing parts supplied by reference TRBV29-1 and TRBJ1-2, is SAVISQKPSRDICQRGTSLTIQCQVDSQVTMMFWYRQQPGQSLTLIATANQGSEATYESGFVIDKFPISRPNLTFSTLTVSNMSPEDSSIYLCSAKTEGYGYTFGSGTRLTVV.